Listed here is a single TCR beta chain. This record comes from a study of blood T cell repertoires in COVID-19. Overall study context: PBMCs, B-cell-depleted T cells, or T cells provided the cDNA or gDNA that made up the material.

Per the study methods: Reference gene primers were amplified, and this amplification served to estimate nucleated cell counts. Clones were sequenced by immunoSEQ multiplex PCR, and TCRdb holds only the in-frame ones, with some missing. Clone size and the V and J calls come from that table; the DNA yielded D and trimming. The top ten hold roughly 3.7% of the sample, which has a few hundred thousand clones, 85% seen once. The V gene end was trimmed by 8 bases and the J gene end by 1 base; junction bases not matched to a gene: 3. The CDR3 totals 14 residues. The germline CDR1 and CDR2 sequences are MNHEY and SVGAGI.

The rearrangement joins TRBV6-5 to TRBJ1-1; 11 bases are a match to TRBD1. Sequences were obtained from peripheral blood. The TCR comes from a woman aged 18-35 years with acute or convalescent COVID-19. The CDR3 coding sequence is TGTGCCAGCGGGGACAGGGGGGGGAACACTGAAGCTTTCTTT. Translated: CASGDRGGNTEAFF.